The 29 T cell receptor beta chains listed next were all sequenced from one sample in a study of prognosis after radiotherapy for stage I lung cancer. Two-round multiplex PCR amplified TCR beta CDR3 from genomic DNA. It was primers specific to each TRBV and TRBJ gene that first-round PCR used. Each CDR3 protein gets one entry after TCRdb re-called the multiplex PCR reads with MiXCR. The table lists 30,000 to 40,000 distinct CDR3 sequences, approximately 35% of them singletons. Sequences were derived from PBMCs, sampled before or after stereotactic body radiation therapy (not recorded which). Receptors were obtained from a donor aged 50 or older with non-small cell lung cancer.

The gene calls are TRBV5-1 and TRBJ1-2; 8 bases match TRBD1. The CDR3 extends over 14 amino acids. Germline V gene lookup returns CDR1 SGHRS and CDR2 YFSETQ. The J segment lost 3 bases and the V segment lost 4 bases, leaving 5 bases of the junction unmatched. The CDR3 coding sequence is TGCGCCAGCAGCCCAGGGGGCGCAGACTATGGCTACACCTTC. This sequence encodes CASSPGGADYGYTF.

The sample holds many counts of this clonotype. The CDR3 nucleotides read TGCAGTGCTAGCAGTGCTAGCGGGGGGGCCAAGATAAACGAGCAGTTCTTC. Amino acids: CSASSASGGAKINEQFF. The V and J genes are TRBV20-1 and TRBJ2-1; 12 bases align to TRBD2. Germline CDR1 DFQATT, CDR2 SNEGSKA (reference sequence). The J segment lost 10 bases and the V segment lost 3 bases, leaving 16 bases of the junction unmatched. The length of the CDR3 is 17 residues.

This chain joins TRBV6-1 and TRBJ1-4; D may be TRBD1 (6 bases). CDR1 and CDR2 (germline): MNHNS, SASEGT. The CDR3 runs to 13 residues. With 8 bases removed from V and 8 bases from J, the gap between germline ends came to 15 bases. CDR3 DNA sequence: TGTGCCAGCGAACCGGGACACCGCGAAAAACTGTTTTTT. The encoded protein is CASEPGHREKLFF.

This clonotype was counted at least ten times. This sequence joins TRBV11-2 and TRBJ2-7; TRBD1 might be the D (6 bases). V lost 5 bases and J lost 6, with 14 bases in between. Germline lookup yields CDR1 SGHAT and CDR2 FQNNGV. The CDR3 runs 13 residues. The CDR3 nucleotides read TGTGCCAGCAGCGTCGGACAGACCCTCGAGCAGTACTTC. This encodes CASSVGQTLEQYF.

V is TRBV27 and J is TRBJ1-2; 9 bases map to TRBD1. Germline CDR1 MNHEY, CDR2 SMNVEV (reference sequence). The junction had 6 bases not matched to a gene; V was cut back by 5 bases and J by 8 bases. The CDR3 is 13 amino acids. This CDR3 is CASSKRQGGGYTF. CDR3 sequence (DNA): TGTGCCAGCAGTAAAAGACAGGGGGGGGGCTACACCTTC.

By frequency in the sample, this clonotype is medium-sized (0.01 to 0.1%). The chain carries TRBV27 and TRBJ1-6; D remains ambiguous. Looked up from germline, CDR1 is MNHEY and CDR2 is SMNVEV (reference sequence). V dropped 4 bases and J dropped 10 bases, with 11 bases sitting between them. The CDR3 spans 13 residues. Here the CDR3 reads CASSSVIGSPLHF. CDR3 sequence (DNA): TGTGCCAGCAGTTCGGTTATAGGGTCACCCCTCCACTTT.

This clonotype was detected ten times or more. The V call is TRBV30, the J call TRBJ2-3, with D tentatively TRBD1 (5 bases). The CDR3 is made up of 13 amino acids. Germline assignment: CDR1 GTSNPN and CDR2 SVGIG (reference sequence). The germline V and J ends were trimmed by 1 base and 12 bases, with 17 bases remaining between them. The CDR3 region is CAWSASQGLSQYF. DNA of the CDR3: TGTGCCTGGAGTGCCTCCCAGGGCCTTAGTCAGTATTTT.

With regard to this clonotype: Since a much larger clone is just one base distant, this may be a read error. CDR3 sequence (DNA): TGTGCCAACATCGTAACCGGGACGGCCTACGAGCAGTACTTC. Its protein is CANIVTGTAYEQYF. This chain links TRBV9 with TRBJ2-7; D is perhaps TRBD1 or TRBD2 (5 bases each). CDR1 and CDR2 from the germline V gene are SGDLS and YYNGEE. Trimming took 9 bases from V and 2 from J, leaving 18 bases between them. The CDR3 consists of 14 residues.

This clonotype came up many times. The genes are TRBV27 and TRBJ2-2; D might be TRBD1 (5 bases). The CDR3 is 16 residues long. CDR1 is MNHEY, CDR2 SMNVEV, per germline (reference sequence). Trimming shortened V by 6 bases and J by 6 bases, and 20 bases separated the two germline ends. The chain's CDR3 is CASRTYQGITPGELFF. DNA of the CDR3: TGTGCCAGCAGAACGTATCAGGGTATAACACCCGGGGAGCTGTTTTTT.

This clonotype appeared many times. J is TRBJ2-3 and V is TRBV2; 11 nucleotides align to TRBD2. The CDR3 totals 15 residues. Germline assignment: CDR1 SNHLY and CDR2 FYNNEI. After removal of 6 bases from V and 6 bases from J, the junction contained 8 bases not matched to a gene. The CDR3 protein is CASRRLLAGVDTQYF. DNA of the CDR3: TGTGCCAGCAGAAGGCTACTAGCGGGGGTTGATACGCAGTATTTT.

The rearrangement joins TRBV7-2 to TRBJ1-4; 8 bases are a match to TRBD1. Germline assignment: CDR1 SGHTA and CDR2 FQGNSA. After removal of 3 bases from V and 6 bases from J, the junction contained 3 bases not matched to a gene. The CDR3 is made up of 14 amino acids. The CDR3 loop reads CASSFDRGDEKLFF. CDR3 sequence (DNA): TGTGCCAGCAGCTTCGACAGGGGTGATGAAAAACTGTTTTTT.

The V call is TRBV20-1, the J call TRBJ2-7, with 9 bases matching TRBD1. V was pared by 6 bases and J by 7 bases, with 10 bases of the junction left unmatched. Per germline, CDR1 DFQATT and CDR2 SNEGSKA (reference sequence). This CDR3 comprises 13 residues. The CDR3 DNA reads as TGCAGTGCCCCTAGGGACAGGGAAGGTGAGCAGTACTTC. It codes for CSAPRDREGEQYF.

As to this clonotype: A read error is likely here: a far larger clone is one base away. This chain uses TRBV27 with TRBJ1-2; the D gene is possibly TRBD1 (6 bases). Per germline, CDR1 MNHEY and CDR2 SMNVEV (reference sequence). V lost 3 bases, J lost 1 base, and 6 bases lay in between. The CDR3 contains 13 residues. The CDR3 spells CASSLDSNYGYTF. Here the CDR3 DNA reads TGTGCCAGCAGTTTGGACAGTAACTATGGCTACACCTTC.

V gene TRBV5-1 combines with J gene TRBJ2-7; D tentatively fits TRBD1 or TRBD2 (5 bases each). Trimming stripped 5 bases from V and 4 bases from J, with 16 bases between. Germline CDR1 SGHRS, CDR2 YFSETQ. This CDR3 contains 14 residues. CDR3 sequence reads: CASRPAVGQYEQYF. CDR3 nucleotide sequence: TGCGCCAGCAGACCAGCGGTGGGGCAGTACGAGCAGTACTTC.

This clonotype was picked up many times. This chain joins TRBV5-6 and TRBJ1-4; possibly TRBD1 for D (5 bases). Germline values: CDR1 SGHDT, CDR2 YYEEEE. Trimming pared 3 bases from V and 3 bases from J, leaving 12 bases between. CDR3 length: 15 residues. This chain's CDR3 is CASSSYRRANEKLFF. In nucleotides, the CDR3 is TGTGCCAGCAGCTCTTACAGGAGGGCTAATGAAAAACTGTTTTTT.

V usage is TRBV28 and J usage is TRBJ2-2; D ambiguous. In germline, CDR1 is MDHEN, CDR2 SYDVKM. The V end lost 3 bases, the J end lost 3 bases, and 11 bases lay between the germline ends. This CDR3 comprises 15 residues. This CDR3 is CASSFWNIDTGELFF. CDR3 DNA: TGTGCCAGCAGTTTTTGGAACATCGACACCGGGGAGCTGTTTTTT.

On this clonotype itself: This may be a read error: a much more frequent sequence differs by one nucleotide. CDR3 DNA sequence: TGTGCCAGCACCACCGCGGGGGCAGGGGGTGGGCAGTTCTTC. It yields the protein CASTTAGAGGGQFF. The chain carries TRBV28 and TRBJ2-1; D might be TRBD1 or TRBD2, each matching 7 bases. Germline V lookup: CDR1 MDHEN, CDR2 SYDVKM. The CDR3 totals 14 residues. Trimming removed 7 bases from V and 12 bases from J, with 22 bases in between. Full variable domain (outside the CDR3, taken from reference TRBV28 and TRBJ2-1): DVKVTQSSRYLVKRTGEKVFLECVQDMDHENMFWYRQDPGLGLRLIYFSYDVKMKEKGDIPEGYSVSREKKERFSLILESASTNQTSMYLCASTTAGAGGGQFFGPGTRLTVL.

The CDR3: CASSFAAGIGQETQYF. DNA for the CDR3: TGTGCCAGCAGCTTTGCGGCGGGAATCGGGCAAGAGACCCAGTACTTC. The chain couples TRBV7-9 to TRBJ2-5; weak D call: TRBD2 (6 bases). Germline V lookup: CDR1 SEHNR, CDR2 FQNEAQ (reference sequence). This CDR3 has 16 amino acids. Trimming took off 3 bases at V and 2 bases at J, with 16 bases between the two ends.

This CDR3 reads CASSSGTRYLYTF. In DNA, the CDR3 is TGTGCCAGCAGCTCCGGGACTCGGTACCTCTACACCTTC. J is TRBJ1-2 and V is TRBV6-1, with a tentative D call TRBD1 (5 bases). The CDR3 sequence is 13 residues long. V was trimmed by 6 bases and J by 10 bases, leaving 18 bases between them. Germline V gene sequence: CDR1 MNHNS, CDR2 SASEGT.

This clonotype came up many times. The J gene is TRBJ1-2, the V gene TRBV20-1, with D perhaps TRBD1 (6 bases). The CDR3 has 13 residues. Germline V gene sequence: CDR1 DFQATT, CDR2 SNEGSKA (reference sequence). V lost 5 bases and J lost 1, with 11 bases in between. The CDR3 nucleotides read TGCAGTGCTCATGGACAGTTTAACTATGGCTACACCTTC. Its translation: CSAHGQFNYGYTF.

This clonotype was observed many times. The rearrangement uses TRBV5-1 and TRBJ1-3; D may be TRBD1 (6 bases). The germline V gene encodes CDR1 SGHRS and CDR2 YFSETQ. Trimming cost V 4 bases and J 0 bases, with 11 bases left between them. The CDR3 runs 15 residues. The CDR3 sequence is CASSVTGNSGNTIYF. In nucleotides, the CDR3 is TGCGCCAGCAGCGTGACAGGCAACTCTGGAAACACCATATATTTT.

For this clonotype: A far larger clone lies a single base away; this is likely a read error. The chain has TRBV6-9 and TRBJ2-1; 10 positions match TRBD2. This CDR3 has 15 amino acids. CDR1 is MNHGY, CDR2 SVAAGI, per germline. V shed 4 bases and J 4 bases; nucleotides not matched to a gene: 4. DNA for the CDR3: TGTGCCAGCAGTTTGGGACTAGCGTTGTACAATGAGCAGTTCTTC. Its translation: CASSLGLALYNEQFF.

This clonotype was seen a single time. This chain links TRBV9 with TRBJ2-2; 13 nucleotides line up with TRBD2. Trimming removed 3 bases from V and 4 bases from J; junction bases left unmatched: 6. The germline V gene has CDR1 SGDLS and CDR2 YYNGEE. This CDR3 is built from 17 residues. As DNA, the CDR3 is TGTGCCAGCAGCGGGGTTGGGACTAGCGGGGTCACCGGGGAGCTGTTTTTT. It encodes CASSGVGTSGVTGELFF.

This clonotype has a count of ten or more. The chain has TRBV4-1 and TRBJ1-3; D unresolved. Trimming took off 5 bases at V and 0 bases at J, with 11 bases between the two ends. This CDR3 has 15 residues. From germline, CDR1 is MGHRA and CDR2 YSYEKL. CDR3 sequence (DNA): TGCGCCAGCAGCGAATCGGGTATCTCTGGAAACACCATATATTTT. Translating it yields CASSESGISGNTIYF.

In the case of this clonotype: The junction does not match germline at one end; this may be a read error. This chain links TRBV7-2 with TRBJ2-7; D gene ambiguous. CDR1 and CDR2 (germline): SGHTA, FQGNSA. The CDR3 contains 14 residues. In DNA form, the CDR3 reads TGTGCCAGAAGCTTCGACCAACCCCACTACGAGCAGTACTTC. It codes for CARSFDQPHYEQYF.

This clonotype was seen at least ten times. V and J are TRBV20-1 and TRBJ2-7, with D perhaps TRBD1 (5 bases). Germline V CDR1 and CDR2: DFQATT, SNEGSKA (reference sequence). This CDR3 comprises 14 residues. V was pared by 4 bases and J by 3 bases, with 16 bases between. CDR3 protein: CSAIPDPGNYEQYF. DNA for the CDR3: TGCAGTGCTATCCCTGACCCAGGGAACTACGAGCAGTACTTC.

As regards this clonotype: A junction end diverges from the germline sequence, so it may reflect a read error. The rearrangement links TRBV6-2 or TRBV6-3 to TRBJ2-1; 9 bases map to TRBD2. From germline, CDR1 is MNHEY and CDR2 SVGEGT. The CDR3 contains 16 residues. The CDR3 loop is CASTQPGGGGYTEQFF. The CDR3 nucleotides read TGTGCCAGCACTCAACCAGGCGGGGGGGGTTACACTGAGCAGTTCTTC.

This clonotype was recorded many times. The chain joins TRBV10-3 to TRBJ2-7, with 11 bases matching TRBD2. The V gene's germline CDR1 is ENHRY and CDR2 SYGVKD. The V and J ends lost 3 bases and 4 bases, in that order; junction bases with no gene match: 5. The CDR3 is 15 amino acids. CDR3 sequence reads: CAISDSSGGAYEQYF. The CDR3 DNA reads as TGTGCCATCAGTGACAGTAGCGGGGGGGCTTACGAGCAGTACTTC.

This clonotype was observed at least ten times. This chain joins TRBV6-1 and TRBJ2-3; 11 bases are a match to TRBD2. Germline V gene sequence: CDR1 MNHNS, CDR2 SASEGT. CDR3 length equals 15 residues. With V trimmed by 7 bases and J by 6 bases, 9 bases remained unmatched. CDR3 sequence (DNA): TGTGCCAGCATTGTTAGCGGGGGGGCCGGCGATACGCAGTATTTT. Protein product: CASIVSGGAGDTQYF.